This record covers a single T cell receptor beta chain. The antigen remains unidentified. Germline V lookup: CDR1 SGHTS, CDR2 YDEGEE. The CDR3 consists of 13 residues. V was pared by 5 bases and J by 5 bases, with 13 bases between. Only in-frame clones appear in the TCRdb table, and some are missing; sequencing was by immunoSEQ multiplex PCR. Altogether 80,000 or so clones are present, about 82% being singletons, with the ten largest covering less than 0.6%. This sample is drawn from a study of T cell clones after liver transplantation. Study at large: At least one year of complete immunosuppression withdrawal without enzymes over twice normal defined tolerance.

Study-wide findings and caveats: In most of the 8 subjects, circulating graft-donor-reactive CD4 TCRbeta sequences fell significantly after transplant.

The V gene is TRBV5-8, the J gene TRBJ1-1; D remains ambiguous. This clonotype was sampled from a human patient who received a liver transplant. Among the T cells, some may be from the graft donor. The specimen comprised CD4+ T cells from blood, sampled 46 months after liver transplant. As DNA, the CDR3 is TGTGCCAGCAGTTATAAAATTTATACTGAAGCTTTCTTT. It codes for CASSYKIYTEAFF.